This T cell receptor beta chain was sequenced in a study of response to subunit inactivated influenza vaccine (dated by TCRdb to 2017 to 2018). About the full investigation: Deep quantitative T cell receptor repertoire profiling was used in the study to track responses to a trivalent subunit inactivated influenza vaccine.

General findings and caveats noted by the study authors: It was suggested by the authors that each seasonal influenza vaccination may recruit only a limited number of new T cells.

The germline V gene supplies CDR1 SNHLY and CDR2 FYNNEI. The CDR3, from cysteine to phenylalanine, totals 14 residues. Just CDR3 DNA is preserved here, 42 bases in frame from base 1. Ends trimmed: V by 11 bases, J by 7 bases; bases unmatched to a gene: 13. The library was made by RT-PCR. The listed sequencing device is Illumina HiSeq 2500. TCRdb passed the public sequencing reads through fastp at Q25 and MiXCR, retaining productive beta sequences. One record per CDR3 amino acid sequence lists the most common genes and DNA. The sample table holds about 780,000 distinct CDR3 sequences, of which about 18% were seen once. 9.5% to 13% of the sample lies in the top ten. Concerning this clonotype itself: Which antigen it targets is not known. Per-base quality was not reported, and no clone a single base away is much larger than it.

The clonotype was recovered from a man in his forties or fifties who received an inactivated influenza vaccine. Donor details come from another sample of the same person, matched by shared clones. The input for sequencing was PBMCs from blood, taken around 5 days after vaccination. Recombination joined TRBV2 with TRBJ2-2; 7 bases in between match TRBD2. The CDR3 corresponds to CAGKRTSSVGELFF. The DNA sequence follows: TGTGCCGGAAAAAGGACTAGTTCTGTCGGGGAGCTGTTTTTT.